These 17 T cell receptor beta chains were all obtained from the same sample, sequenced in a study of T cell repertoires in cytomegalovirus infection (dated by TCRdb to between 2018 and 2020). Instrument used: Illumina HiSeq 1500. TCRdb itself trimmed the public reads at Q25 with fastp, ran MiXCR and retained productive beta chains. A single entry per CDR3 protein holds the most common genes and DNA from its merged rows. The sample contains about 150,000 distinct CDR3 sequences, around 24% of them found a single time. The ten top clones hold 11% of the sample. Material: PBMCs. These receptors were collected from a human donor in good health (CMV status not recorded). Some clones in this sample may be carry-over from other donors' samples.

In its sample, this clonotype was seen a few times. A read error may produce the germline difference seen at one junction end. The chain links TRBV28 to TRBJ1-3; D is possibly TRBD1 (6 bases). Germline CDR1 is MDHEN and CDR2 is SYDVKM. The CDR3 is 14 residues long. The CDR3 bases are TGTGCCAGCAGTTTCCCAGGGGCTGGGAACACCATATATTTT. Translating it yields CASSFPGAGNTIYF.

The table lists this clonotype with many counts. The V and J genes are TRBV7-2 and TRBJ2-7; TRBD1 matches 8 bases. This CDR3 has 15 residues. The V gene end was trimmed by 1 base and the J gene end by 5 bases; junction bases not matched to a gene: 7. Germline assignment: CDR1 SGHTA and CDR2 FQGNSA. The CDR3 DNA follows: TGTGCCAGCAGCTTAGGTGGGACAGGAGGGCACGAGCAGTACTTC. This gives the protein CASSLGGTGGHEQYF.

V is TRBV6-1 and J is TRBJ2-7; TRBD2 agrees at 10 bases. This CDR3 region has 18 residues. With V trimmed by 6 bases and J by 4 bases, 18 bases remained unmatched. The germline V gene encodes CDR1 MNHNS and CDR2 SASEGT. The CDR3 reads CASSFLFRVSGRRYEQYF. The CDR3 DNA sequence: TGTGCCAGCAGCTTCTTATTTAGGGTTAGCGGGAGGAGGTACGAGCAGTACTTC.

This clonotype was recorded at least ten times. The genes are TRBV7-2 and TRBJ2-2; no clear D gene. Trimming cost V 2 bases and J 8 bases, with 9 bases left between them. CDR1 is SGHTA, CDR2 FQGNSA, per germline. This CDR3 region has 13 residues. The CDR3 reads CASSLNVMGELFF. CDR3 in DNA: TGTGCCAGCAGCTTAAATGTGATGGGGGAGCTGTTTTTT.

The rearrangement joins TRBV5-1 to TRBJ1-4; TRBD1 agrees at 9 bases. The CDR3 length is 14 residues. CDR1 is SGHRS, CDR2 YFSETQ, per germline. The ends lost 4 bases at V and 8 bases at J; junction bases unmatched: 6. DNA for the CDR3: TGCGCCAGCAGCCCCGGACAGGGGAAGGAAAAACTGTTTTTT. Its protein product is CASSPGQGKEKLFF. Drawing the rest from reference TRBV5-1 and TRBJ1-4, the complete variable domain is KAGVTQTPRYLIKTRGQQVTLSCSPISGHRSVSWYQQTPGQGLQFLFEYFSETQRNKGNFPGRFSGRQFSNSRSEMNVSTLELGDSALYLCASSPGQGKEKLFFGSGTQLSVL.

The sample holds a few counts of this clonotype. The rearrangement links TRBV14 to TRBJ2-2; D perhaps matches TRBD1 (5 bases). With 1 base removed from V and 3 bases from J, the gap between germline ends came to 6 bases. The CDR3 is 14 amino acids. The germline CDR1 and CDR2 sequences are SGHDN and FVKESK. CDR3 nucleotide sequence: TGTGCCAGCAGCCAAGGGACATACACCGGGGAGCTGTTTTTT. Translation: CASSQGTYTGELFF.

With respect to this clonotype: With a much larger clone just one base away, this may be a read error. V is TRBV7-2 and J is TRBJ1-1; D remains unclear. The V gene's germline CDR1 is SGHTA and CDR2 FQGNSA. This CDR3 has 13 amino acids. The CDR3 loop reads CACSFDPTAEAFF. For the CDR3, the DNA is TGTGCCTGCAGTTTTGACCCCACGGCTGAAGCTTTCTTT.

The rearrangement uses TRBV7-6 and TRBJ1-2, with 8 bases identical to TRBD1. Germline CDR1 and CDR2: SGHVS and FNYEAQ. This CDR3 comprises 15 residues. Unmatched junction bases numbered 12, after V lost 5 bases and J lost 7 bases. In DNA form, the CDR3 reads TGTGCCAGCAGCCCATTCGGGCAGGGGGCAGGTGGCTACACCTTC. Translated, it gives CASSPFGQGAGGYTF.

The chain recombines TRBV6-1 with TRBJ1-5; D gene uncertain. Germline CDR1 MNHNS, CDR2 SASEGT. The CDR3 is made up of 13 amino acids. V dropped 1 base and J dropped 11 bases, with 12 bases sitting between them. DNA of the CDR3: TGTGCCAGCAGTGAAGGTCAACAGACGGCCCAGCATTTT. As protein: CASSEGQQTAQHF.

This clonotype occurred a few times. The gene calls are TRBV7-9 and TRBJ2-5; possibly TRBD2 for D (5 bases). Germline V gene lookup returns CDR1 SEHNR and CDR2 FQNEAQ (reference sequence). The CDR3 totals 13 residues. The V end was cut by 4 bases, the J end by 5 bases, with 11 bases between. This CDR3 reads CASSSGLTETQYF. The CDR3, as DNA: TGTGCCAGCAGCTCCGGACTTACGGAGACCCAGTACTTC.

The chain joins TRBV11-2 to TRBJ1-3; D is uncertain. The CDR3 is 16 residues long. CDR1 SGHAT and CDR2 FQNNGV come from the germline V gene. V lost 1 base, J lost 1 base, and 11 bases lay in between. Here the CDR3 DNA reads TGTGCCAGCAGCTTAGGTCAGCTTACTTCTGGAAACACCATATATTTT. Its protein is CASSLGQLTSGNTIYF. The whole variable domain, remainder taken from reference TRBV11-2 and TRBJ1-3, is EAGVAQSPRYKIIEKRQSVAFWCNPISGHATLYWYQQILGQGPKLLIQFQNNGVVDDSQLPKDRFSAERLKGVDSTLKIQPAKLEDSAVYLCASSLGQLTSGNTIYFGEGSWLTVV.

The chain has TRBV20-1 and TRBJ2-7; the match to TRBD2 covers 7 bases. V shed 3 bases, J shed 3 bases, and the junction held 5 bases outside the gene matches. Germline values: CDR1 DFQATT, CDR2 SNEGSKA (reference sequence). This CDR3 is 13 amino acids long. This CDR3 is CSARQLADYEQYF. The CDR3 nucleotides are TGCAGTGCTAGGCAGCTAGCGGACTACGAGCAGTACTTC.

The sample holds a few counts of this clonotype. The gene calls are TRBV19 and TRBJ1-5; 8 positions agree with TRBD1. The CDR3 spans 16 residues. Germline values: CDR1 LNHDA, CDR2 SQIVND (reference sequence). After removal of 4 bases from V and 0 bases from J, the junction contained 5 bases not matched to a gene. CDR3 nucleotides: TGTGCCAGTAGTAGAACGACAGGGGTTAGCAATCAGCCCCAGCATTTT. It specifies CASSRTTGVSNQPQHF.

The chain couples TRBV11-2 to TRBJ2-4; D not resolved. The length of the CDR3 is 14 residues. The germline V gene encodes CDR1 SGHAT and CDR2 FQNNGV. With 9 bases removed from V and 6 bases from J, the gap between germline ends came to 18 bases. CDR3 in amino acids: CASSSVSSGNIQYF. In DNA, the CDR3 is TGTGCCAGTTCCAGTGTTAGTAGTGGAAACATTCAGTACTTC.

This clonotype came up a few times. The V gene is TRBV27, the J gene TRBJ1-5, with a tentative D call TRBD1 (6 bases). Germline CDR1 MNHEY, CDR2 SMNVEV (reference sequence). This CDR3 has 17 residues. With 2 bases removed from V and 1 base from J, the gap between germline ends came to 15 bases. CDR3 bases: TGTGCCAGCAGTTTAGGTGGGGGGGGCACCAGCAATCAGCCCCAGCATTTT. This translates into CASSLGGGGTSNQPQHF.

This clonotype was recorded a few times. CDR3 sequence reads: CASSYSIGPMNTEAFF. The DNA for the CDR3 is TGTGCCAGCAGTTACTCGATCGGACCCATGAACACTGAAGCTTTCTTT. The rearrangement uses TRBV6-2 or TRBV6-3 and TRBJ1-1, with D unclear. The CDR3 has 16 residues. Trimming took off 0 bases at V and 0 bases at J, with 11 bases between the two ends. The germline V gene encodes CDR1 MNHEY and CDR2 SVGEGT.

The genes are TRBV28 and TRBJ2-7, with TRBD1 as a possible D gene (5 bases). Trimming cost V 4 bases and J 3 bases, with 13 bases left between them. The germline V gene encodes CDR1 MDHEN and CDR2 SYDVKM. This CDR3 has 14 amino acids. The CDR3 DNA reads TGTGCCAGCAGTTCCCAGGGTTTCGACTACGAGCAGTACTTC. This codes for CASSSQGFDYEQYF.